The T cell receptor beta chain described here comes from a study of cytomegalovirus exposure and HLA in healthy donors. Study summary: Inside one of the first data releases sat about 85 million unique TCRs taken from HLA-typed donors. Falling in the Caucasian-associated ancestry cluster were 65% to 90% of 350 to 400 genotyped donors.

Primers: 60 Vbeta forward and 13 Jbeta reverse. Data came from immunoSEQ multiplex PCR; TCRdb stores just in-frame clones and leaves some out. The table lists under 110,000 clones, about two thirds of them singletons. The CDR3 is 14 residues long. CDR1 and CDR2 (germline): SGHRS, YFSETQ. V was shortened by 7 bases and J by 4 bases, with 16 bases between the two germline ends. Input material: PBMCs. The rearrangement uses TRBV5-1 and TRBJ2-3; maybe TRBD2 (6 bases). The receptor's source is a boy aged 10-17 years in good health and CMV-seronegative. The CDR3 loop reads CASHNGEVADTQYF. CDR3 bases: TGCGCCAGCCATAACGGGGAGGTGGCAGATACGCAGTATTTT.